This paragraph reports one T cell receptor (beta chain). Its target is not known. V lost 3 bases and J 4 bases, leaving 8 bases between the germline ends. Germline CDR1 is SGDLS and CDR2 is YYNGEE. CDR3 length: 13 residues. Assay used: immunoSEQ multiplex PCR; TCRdb lists only in-frame clones, some missing. The data show about 50,000 clones, roughly 90% seen once. The source of the sample is a study of lymphopenia after photon versus proton radiotherapy. Study-wide findings and caveats: Only patients who died were analyzed for survival; proton advantage is unproven.

This clonotype was sampled from a woman in her thirties or forties with cholangiocarcinoma. This specimen was peripheral blood, taken from a patient treated with photon-based radiotherapy. The chain couples TRBV9 to TRBJ1-3; D gene unclear. CDR3 DNA sequence: TGTGCCAGCAGCGCACTTGGGGGAAACACCATATATTTT. Protein sequence: CASSALGGNTIYF.